This T cell receptor beta chain emerged from a study of long-term antiretroviral therapy in people with HIV. General study points: Transplant donor controls retained higher diversity, though diversity increased after ART. The study found narrower CDR3 length ranges in HIV repertoires than in controls. No data were available on ART adherence, viral resistance or therapy changes.

PBMC samples from each donor numbered at least one pre-ART and at least two post-ART. This clone was seen a few times. No antigen is known for it. Version v3.0 of the immunoSEQ assay was performed at survey level. Sequenced by immunoSEQ multiplex PCR; TCRdb stores in-frame clones only, minus some. The sample consists of more than 15,000 clones, 60% to 85% of them appearing once. Germline assignment: CDR1 MNHNY and CDR2 SVGAGI (reference sequence). Between the trimmed V and J ends, which lost 0 bases and 9 bases, there was a span of 9 bases. The CDR3 is 14 amino acids. The V and J genes are TRBV6-6 and TRBJ1-6, with D possibly TRBD1 on 5 matching bases. The specimen comprised unsorted PBMCs, sampled 2.9 years after starting antiretroviral therapy. This sequence originates from a woman in her 30s with HIV. DNA of the CDR3: TGTGCCAGCAGTTACTCGGCAGGGACTTCACCCCTCCACTTT. This translates into CASSYSAGTSPLHF.